The present T cell receptor beta chain was sequenced within a study of blood T cells in healthy people across ages. J was trimmed by 3 bases and V by 5 bases; bases with no gene match: 3. Germline V gene lookup returns CDR1 SNHLY and CDR2 FYNNEI. The CDR3 has 13 amino acids. Primed by a sample-barcoded 5' primer and a J-beta primer mix, a second PCR proceeded for 7 to 11 cycles. Every molecule of cDNA carried a tag from a template-switch adaptor with 12 random nucleotides. Using its own MiXCR run on the 5' RACE reads, TCRdb lists one record per CDR3 protein. Of roughly 680,000 distinct CDR3 sequences listed, around a fifth were seen once; the top ten hold approximately 3.6%. The table lists this clonotype with many counts.

V gene TRBV2 combines with J gene TRBJ2-5; TRBD1 matches 7 bases. The receptor was isolated from a man aged 65 to 79 in good health. Sample: blood. This CDR3 reads CASSNDREETQYF. CDR3 bases: TGTGCCAGCAGTAACGACAGGGAAGAGACCCAGTACTTC.